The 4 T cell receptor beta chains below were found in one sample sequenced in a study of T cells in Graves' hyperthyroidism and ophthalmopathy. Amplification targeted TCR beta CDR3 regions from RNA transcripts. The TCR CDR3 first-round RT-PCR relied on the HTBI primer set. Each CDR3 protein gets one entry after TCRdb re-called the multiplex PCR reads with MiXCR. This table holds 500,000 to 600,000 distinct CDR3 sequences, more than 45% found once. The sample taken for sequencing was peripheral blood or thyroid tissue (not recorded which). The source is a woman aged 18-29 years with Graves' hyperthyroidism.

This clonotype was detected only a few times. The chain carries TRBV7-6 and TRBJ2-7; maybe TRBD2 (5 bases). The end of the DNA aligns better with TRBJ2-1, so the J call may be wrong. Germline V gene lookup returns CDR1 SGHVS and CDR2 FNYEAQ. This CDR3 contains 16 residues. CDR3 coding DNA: TGTGCCAGCAGCTTAGCTTCGGGATTCTCTGCCAGTGAGCAGTTCTTC. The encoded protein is CASSLASGFSASEQFF.

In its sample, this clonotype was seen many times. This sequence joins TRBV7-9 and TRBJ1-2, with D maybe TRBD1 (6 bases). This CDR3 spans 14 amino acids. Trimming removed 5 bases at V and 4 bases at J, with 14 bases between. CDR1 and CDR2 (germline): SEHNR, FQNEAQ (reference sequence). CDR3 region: CASSTYRDGYGYTF. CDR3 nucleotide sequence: TGTGCCAGCAGCACTTACAGGGACGGCTATGGCTACACCTTC.

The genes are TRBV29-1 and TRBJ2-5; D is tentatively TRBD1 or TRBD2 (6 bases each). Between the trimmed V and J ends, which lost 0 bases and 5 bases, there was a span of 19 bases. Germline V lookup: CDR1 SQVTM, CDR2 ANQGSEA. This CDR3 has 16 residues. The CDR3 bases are TGCAGCGTTGAAGATGTGCGGGCAGGGGAGGTGGAGACCCAGTACTTC. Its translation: CSVEDVRAGEVETQYF.

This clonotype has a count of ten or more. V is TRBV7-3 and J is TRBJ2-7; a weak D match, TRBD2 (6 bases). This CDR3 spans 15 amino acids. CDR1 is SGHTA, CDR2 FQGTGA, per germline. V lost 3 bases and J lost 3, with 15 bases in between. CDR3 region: CASSLEGSSNYEQYF. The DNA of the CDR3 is TGTGCCAGCAGCTTGGAGGGCTCGTCCAACTACGAGCAGTACTTC.